This paragraph reports one T cell receptor beta chain. What it recognizes is unknown. This entry belongs to a study of T-cell memory formation after mild COVID-19. TCRdb recomputed calls from the 5' RACE reads with MiXCR, one row per CDR3 protein. Counted here are about 340,000 distinct CDR3 sequences, under 25% occurring once; the ten biggest clones make up approximately 13%. Overall study results and limits: Contracting clones, day 15 to 85, had balanced CD4/CD8, and later expanders favored CD4+. What remained unconfirmed was the SARS-CoV-2 specificity of second-wave clones peaking on day 37. The CD4+ clones that contracted clustered mainly within CM and EM, and the CD8+ clones concentrated in EMRA.

V gave up 5 bases and J gave up 1 base, with 11 bases separating them. The CDR3 is made up of 15 amino acids. The germline CDR1 and CDR2 sequences are LNHDA and SQIVND (reference sequence). The receptor was isolated from an adult woman who had mild COVID-19 (a few samples of this study predate the infection). Cell type and time point are not known. The V call is TRBV19, the J call TRBJ2-2; D may be TRBD2 (6 bases). Sequencing was performed on PBMCs or a T cell subset sorted from them (not recorded which). The CDR3: CASSDNGRNTGELFF. For the CDR3, the DNA is TGTGCCAGTAGTGATAACGGGAGGAACACCGGGGAGCTGTTTTTT.